This T cell receptor beta chain came from a study of regulatory T cells in long-lasting Graves disease. This clonotype has at least ten counts. Regarding time point: newly diagnosed GD, antithyroid drugs for less than 3 months. The TCR library was prepared using RNA isolated from PBMCs. Both iRepertoire HTBI primers and Arm-PCR of CDR3 regions were used to build the TCR beta libraries. One entry per CDR3 protein, called by TCRdb with MiXCR from the multiplex PCR reads. The sample contains roughly 420,000 distinct CDR3 sequences, 16% of which appear only once. Germline loops: CDR1 DFQATT, CDR2 SNEGSKA (reference sequence). This CDR3 spans 15 amino acids. J gave up 3 bases and V 2 bases, and 8 bases lay outside the gene matches. Another study also made use of these data, one on T cells in Graves' hyperthyroidism and ophthalmopathy. According to that study: If no ophthalmopathy progression occurred within 18 months, Graves' hyperthyroidism was stable. Diagnoses used clinical symptoms, serum thyroxine and TRAb, thyroid ultrasound and orbital computed tomography. In the first-round RT-PCR of the TCR CDR3, the HTBI primer set was used. Ophthalmopathy was distinguished from stable hyperthyroidism by 13 V-J signatures.

The sequence was collected from a woman aged 18 to 35 with Graves disease. The J gene is TRBJ1-2, the V gene TRBV20-1; 8 nucleotides match TRBD1. This material consisted of peripheral blood mononuclear cells (PBMCs), taken at new diagnosis, from a patient treated with antithyroid drugs. CDR3 sequence: CSARSRTGFYYGYTF. The CDR3 nucleotides read TGCAGTGCTAGATCGCGGACAGGGTTTTACTATGGCTACACCTTC.